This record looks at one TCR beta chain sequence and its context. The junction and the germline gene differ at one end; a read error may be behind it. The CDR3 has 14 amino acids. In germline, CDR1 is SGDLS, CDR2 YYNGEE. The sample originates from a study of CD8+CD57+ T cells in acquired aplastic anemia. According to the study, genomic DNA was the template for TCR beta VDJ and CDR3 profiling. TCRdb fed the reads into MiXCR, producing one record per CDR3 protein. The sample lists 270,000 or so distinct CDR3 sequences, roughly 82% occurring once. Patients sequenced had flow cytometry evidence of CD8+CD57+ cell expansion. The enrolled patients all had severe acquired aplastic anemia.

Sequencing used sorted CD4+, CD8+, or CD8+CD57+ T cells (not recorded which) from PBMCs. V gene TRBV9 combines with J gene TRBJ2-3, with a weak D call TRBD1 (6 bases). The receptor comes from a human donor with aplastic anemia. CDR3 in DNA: TGTGCCAGCAGCTTATGGAGCGGTGGGGACACCGTCCATTTT. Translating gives CASSLWSGGDTVHF.